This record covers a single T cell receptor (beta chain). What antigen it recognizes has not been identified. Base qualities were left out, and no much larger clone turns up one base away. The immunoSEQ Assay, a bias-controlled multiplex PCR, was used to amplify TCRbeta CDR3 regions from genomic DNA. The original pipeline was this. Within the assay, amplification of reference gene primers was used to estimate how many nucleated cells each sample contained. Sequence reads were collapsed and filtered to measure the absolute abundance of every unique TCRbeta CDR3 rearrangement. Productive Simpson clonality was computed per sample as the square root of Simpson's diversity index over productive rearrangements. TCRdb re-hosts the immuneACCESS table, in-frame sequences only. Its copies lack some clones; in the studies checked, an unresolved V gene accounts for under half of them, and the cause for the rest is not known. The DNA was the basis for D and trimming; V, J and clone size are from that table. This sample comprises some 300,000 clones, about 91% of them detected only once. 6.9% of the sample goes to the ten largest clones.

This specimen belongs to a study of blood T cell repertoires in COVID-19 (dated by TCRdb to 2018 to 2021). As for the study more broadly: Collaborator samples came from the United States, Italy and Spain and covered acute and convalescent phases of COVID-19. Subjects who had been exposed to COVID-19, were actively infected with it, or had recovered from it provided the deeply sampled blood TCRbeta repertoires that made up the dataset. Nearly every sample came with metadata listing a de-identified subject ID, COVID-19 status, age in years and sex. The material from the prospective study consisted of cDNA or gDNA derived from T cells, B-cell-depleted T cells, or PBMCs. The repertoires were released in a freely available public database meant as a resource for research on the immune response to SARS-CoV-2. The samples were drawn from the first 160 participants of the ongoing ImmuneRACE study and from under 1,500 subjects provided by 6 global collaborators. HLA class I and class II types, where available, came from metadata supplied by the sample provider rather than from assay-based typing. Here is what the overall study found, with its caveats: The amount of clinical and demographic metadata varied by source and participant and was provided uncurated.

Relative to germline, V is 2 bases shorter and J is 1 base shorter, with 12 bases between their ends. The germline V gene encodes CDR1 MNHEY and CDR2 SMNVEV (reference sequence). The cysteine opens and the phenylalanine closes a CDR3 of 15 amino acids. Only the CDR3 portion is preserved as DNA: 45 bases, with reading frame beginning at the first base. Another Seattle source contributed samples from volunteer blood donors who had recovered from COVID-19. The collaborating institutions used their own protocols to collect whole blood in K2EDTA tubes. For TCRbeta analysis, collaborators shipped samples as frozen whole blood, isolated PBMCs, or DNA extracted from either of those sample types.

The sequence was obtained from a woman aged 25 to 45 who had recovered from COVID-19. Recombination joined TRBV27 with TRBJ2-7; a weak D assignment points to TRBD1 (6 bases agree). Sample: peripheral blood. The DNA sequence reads TGTGCCAGCAGTTTAACGGGACAACTATCCTACGAGCAGTACTTC. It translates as CASSLTGQLSYEQYF.